This T cell receptor (beta chain) originates from a study of T cell responses to AZD1222 COVID-19 vaccine (dated by TCRdb to 2020 to 2023). General notes on the study: AZD1222 recipients whose second dose came at about 4 weeks and those whose second dose came at about 12 weeks were combined into one group, since spike-specific TCR depth and breadth did not differ between the two schedules. TCR sequencing covered some 240 trial participants: approximately 200 given two doses of AZD1222 and 26 given two doses of MenACWY control vaccine. Trial participants were enrolled by age into subgroups of 18-55, 56-69 and 70-plus years, and around 150, 28 and 57 TCR-sequenced participants, respectively, were included in these subgroups. Study-wide findings and limitations: Epitopes outside the regions mutated in the B.1.351 and B.1.1.7 variants were reportedly recognized by nearly half of the unique spike-specific TCRs. Participants were mostly white British, with more females than males. The authors suggested clonal diversity may have been underestimated. After two AZD1222 doses, both the breadth and the depth of spike-specific TCRs were significantly higher than at day 0 and than in MenACWY recipients. Vaccine-associated CD4 TCRs spanned the whole spike protein, with dominant responses in regions 160-218 and 743-854. In the small 56-69-year group, the increase in depth fell short of significance, most likely because of low power. Conclusions about previously exposed vaccinees were limited because only a handful of AZD1222 recipients were SARS-CoV-2 seropositive at baseline. Because no samples from the day 14 peak response were available, repertoires could be characterized only after the peak T cell response.

CDR1 and CDR2, per the germline V gene, are SGHRS and YFSETQ. The CDR3 contains 17 residues, cysteine and phenylalanine counted. CDR3 DNA only is kept here, 51 bases in frame from base 1. V and J are truncated by 2 bases and 2 bases respectively, leaving an intervening sequence of 19 bases. In the case of this clone: Its recognized antigen is unknown. Per-base qualities were not stored, and no clone one base away is much larger.

This specimen's time point label, per the study, means: baseline before first vaccination. Samples from vaccinated people were obtained from the UK trials COV001 and COV002, which included a single-blind randomized controlled phase 2/3 trial of AZD1222 (ChAdOx1 nCoV-19) in healthy adults. For TCRbeta chain sequencing, PBMC samples were collected from trial participants at day 0 and at day 28 after the second dose. The CDR3 regions of human TCRbeta chains were subjected to immunosequencing. In the original analysis: TCRs in the repertoires were compared against a reference library of SARS-CoV-2-specific TCRs that had been generated with the MIRA antigen-specificity platform. Breadth was defined as the fraction of unique TCRs that were SARS-CoV-2-associated, and depth was defined as the fraction of total T cells that were SARS-CoV-2-associated. Using the MIRA data, every spike-specific TCR was mapped to the spike region that the TCR reacted to and assigned to either a CD4 or a CD8 class. Log10-transformed breadth and depth values were compared by one-way ANOVA with Sidak's multiple comparisons tests. As stored in TCRdb, this immuneACCESS dataset retains in-frame rearrangements with V and J assigned. A fraction of the clones does not appear; measured against another copy, unresolved V genes explain less than half of the discrepancy, and the remainder lacks a known reason. The DNA was the basis for D and trimming; V, J and clone size are from that table. Present in this sample are approximately 130,000 clones, over 85% of which were seen just once. 0.85% to 0.95% of the sample is taken by the ten largest.

This receptor was taken from an adult in good health. Specimen: peripheral blood, collected on day 0 of AZD1222 vaccination. The V and J genes are TRBV5-1 and TRBJ1-2, and the D gene may be TRBD1, 6 bases matching. The DNA is as follows: TGCGCCAGCAGCTTCGGAGGGGACACATTCGACAACTATGGCTACACCTTC. Translated, this gives CASSFGGDTFDNYGYTF. With all but the CDR3 taken from the reference TRBV5-1 and TRBJ1-2 genes, the full variable domain is: KAGVTQTPRYLIKTRGQQVTLSCSPISGHRSVSWYQQTPGQGLQFLFEYFSETQRNKGNFPGRFSGRQFSNSRSEMNVSTLELGDSALYLCASSFGGDTFDNYGYTFGSGTRLTVV.